This T cell receptor beta chain was sequenced in a study of blood T cell repertoires in COVID-19. Study at large: Material from acute and convalescent COVID-19 was sourced from the United States, Italy and Spain. From T cells, B-cell-depleted T cells, or PBMCs came the material, which was cDNA or gDNA.

The CDR3 consists of 15 residues. Looked up from germline, CDR1 is KGHSH and CDR2 is LQKENI. V was cut by 5 bases and J by 7 bases, with 18 bases left in between. Original handling: Reference gene primer amplification gave estimated nucleated cell counts. Repertoires were generated with immunoSEQ multiplex PCR, while TCRdb's copy carries only in-frame clones and drops some. The DNA gave D and trimming, while V, J and clone size come from that table. The data hold some 45,000 clones, with around 79% observed a single time. The source material was peripheral blood. The J gene is TRBJ2-1, the V gene TRBV18; the D gene is possibly TRBD2 (7 bases). The sequence derives from a human donor in a cohort sampled during active COVID-19. The CDR3 here is CASSGGGRMWNEQFF. For the CDR3, the DNA is TGTGCCAGCTCAGGGGGGGGCCGTATGTGGAATGAGCAGTTCTTC.